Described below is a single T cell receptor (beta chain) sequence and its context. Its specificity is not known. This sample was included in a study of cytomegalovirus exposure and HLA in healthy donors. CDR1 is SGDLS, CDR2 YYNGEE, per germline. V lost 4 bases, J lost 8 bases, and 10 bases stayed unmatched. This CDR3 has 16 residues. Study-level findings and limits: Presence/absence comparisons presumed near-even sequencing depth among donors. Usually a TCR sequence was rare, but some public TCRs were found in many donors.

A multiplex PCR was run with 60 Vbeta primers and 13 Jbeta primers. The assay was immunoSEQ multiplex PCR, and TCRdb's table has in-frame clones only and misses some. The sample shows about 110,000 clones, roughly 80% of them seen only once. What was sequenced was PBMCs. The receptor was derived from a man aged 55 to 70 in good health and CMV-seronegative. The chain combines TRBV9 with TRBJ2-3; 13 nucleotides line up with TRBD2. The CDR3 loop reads CASSSSTSGGAGTQYF. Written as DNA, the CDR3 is TGTGCCAGCAGCTCCTCCACTAGCGGGGGGGCCGGTACGCAGTATTTT.